The next 22 T cell receptor beta chains were all read from a single sample in a study of blood T cell repertoires in COVID-19. Some clones are missing from TCRdb's copy, which holds only in-frame ones; the method was immunoSEQ multiplex PCR. Here the sample spans about 310,000 clones, about nine tenths being singletons. The material sequenced was peripheral blood. The source is a man aged 18 to 29 with active or convalescent COVID-19.

This rearrangement joins TRBV7-9 to TRBJ2-1, with 10 bases lining up with TRBD2. The CDR3 consists of 15 residues. Per germline, CDR1 SEHNR and CDR2 FQNEAQ (reference sequence). The trim removed 4 bases at V and 8 bases at J, leaving 8 bases unmatched. This chain's CDR3 is CASSSSGGDGDEQFF. The DNA for the CDR3 is TGTGCCAGCAGCTCTAGCGGGGGAGACGGCGATGAGCAGTTCTTC.

The V and J genes are TRBV20-1 and TRBJ1-5, with TRBD1 as a possible D gene (6 bases). The CDR3 covers 11 residues. The germline gives CDR1 DFQATT, CDR2 SNEGSKA (reference sequence). The V end was cut by 6 bases, the J end by 6 bases, with 9 bases between. CDR3 DNA sequence: TGCAGTGCAGGGGGGGGTCAGCCCCAGCATTTT. Its protein is CSAGGGQPQHF.

V and J are TRBV29-1 and TRBJ1-2; 7 nucleotides match TRBD1. The V segment lost 4 bases and the J segment 13 bases; nucleotides outside the gene matches: 18. The CDR3 totals 14 residues. Germline-derived CDR1 and CDR2 are SQVTM and ANQGSEA. The CDR3 region has the DNA TGCAGCGTTGTATCCGGGACAGAGGCTTATGGGGGCACCTTC. This encodes CSVVSGTEAYGGTF.

J is TRBJ1-3 and V is TRBV5-1; TRBD1 matches 8 bases. Germline-derived CDR1 and CDR2 are SGHRS and YFSETQ. Trimming cost V 2 bases and J 0 bases; bases outside gene matches: 7. This CDR3 comprises 17 residues. The CDR3 DNA reads as TGCGCCAGCAGCTTAGACAGGGGTGTCATCTCTGGAAACACCATATATTTT. Residues: CASSLDRGVISGNTIYF.

The chain combines TRBV7-9 with TRBJ2-2; 8 positions agree with TRBD2. V was pared by 4 bases and J by 3 bases, with 7 bases of the junction left unmatched. The CDR3 length is 16 residues. Germline values: CDR1 SEHNR, CDR2 FQNEAQ (reference sequence). In DNA, the CDR3 is TGTGCCAGCAGCTCCTGGACTAGCCGCTACACCGGGGAGCTGTTTTTT. It translates to CASSSWTSRYTGELFF. The full variable domain, in which reference TRBV7-9 and TRBJ2-2 provide the parts outside the CDR3, is DTGVSQNPRHKITKRGQNVTFRCDPISEHNRLYWYRQTLGQGPEFLTYFQNEAQLEKSRLLSDRFSAERPKGSFSTLEIQRTEQGDSAMYLCASSSWTSRYTGELFFGEGSRLTVL.

The chain combines TRBV3-1 (or the pseudogene TRBV3-2) with TRBJ2-5; TRBD2 aligns across 10 bases. Germline loops: CDR1 LGHDT, CDR2 YNNKEL (reference sequence). The V segment lost 1 base and the J segment 5 bases; nucleotides outside the gene matches: 4. The CDR3 is 15 amino acids. This CDR3 is CASSQVGLARETQYF. The CDR3 DNA sequence: TGTGCCAGCAGCCAAGTGGGACTAGCGAGGGAGACCCAGTACTTC.

The DNA for the CDR3 is TGTGCCAGCAGCTTGACTACGGGTAGCGGGGGCTTACAAGAGACCCAGTACTTC. Translation: CASSLTTGSGGLQETQYF. The chain uses TRBV5-4 and TRBJ2-5; 9 positions agree with TRBD2. The CDR3 spans 18 residues. Germline CDR1 is SGHNT and CDR2 is YYREEE (reference sequence). V shed 1 base, J shed 2 bases, and the junction held 12 bases outside the gene matches. The whole variable domain, filled in from reference TRBV5-4 and TRBJ2-5, reads ETGVTQSPTHLIKTRGQQVTLRCSSQSGHNTVSWYQQALGQGPQFIFQYYREEENGRGNFPPRFSGLQFPNYSSELNVNALELDDSALYLCASSLTTGSGGLQETQYFGPGTRLLVL.

The V and J genes are TRBV2 and TRBJ1-1; the D gene is possibly TRBD1 (6 bases). The germline V and J ends were trimmed by 5 bases and 4 bases, with 11 bases remaining between them. Germline CDR1 reads SNHLY; CDR2 reads FYNNEI. The CDR3 totals 13 residues. The CDR3 DNA follows: TGTGCCAGCAGTTTTTCACAGGGCACTGAAGCTTTCTTT. Translation: CASSFSQGTEAFF.

V and J are TRBV11-2 and TRBJ2-2; 12 bases fit TRBD1. This CDR3 spans 16 amino acids. The V and J ends lost 2 bases and 7 bases, in that order; junction bases with no gene match: 5. Germline V gene sequence: CDR1 SGHAT, CDR2 FQNNGV. The DNA of the CDR3 is TGTGCCAGCAGCTTACCGGGACAGGGGGCACTCGGGGAGCTGTTTTTT. This codes for CASSLPGQGALGELFF.

The chain is built from TRBV7-9 and TRBJ2-3; TRBD1 matches at 9 bases. Germline CDR1 and CDR2: SEHNR and FQNEAQ (reference sequence). V was clipped by 5 bases and J by 6 bases; unmatched bases: 6. This CDR3 has 14 residues. CDR3 nucleotides: TGTGCCAGCAGCACCCGGACAGGGGCCGATACGCAGTATTTT. It specifies CASSTRTGADTQYF.

J is TRBJ1-5 and V is TRBV6-6, with D tentatively TRBD1 (5 bases). With 2 bases removed from V and 0 bases from J, the gap between germline ends came to 8 bases. The CDR3 runs to 15 residues. CDR1 MNHNY and CDR2 SVGAGI come from the germline V gene (reference sequence). In DNA form, the CDR3 reads TGTGCCAGCAGTTACGCCAGGGATAGCAATCAGCCCCAGCATTTT. Protein product: CASSYARDSNQPQHF.

V gene TRBV5-4 combines with J gene TRBJ1-2; D is unresolved. Germline V gene sequence: CDR1 SGHNT, CDR2 YYREEE (reference sequence). The CDR3 contains 12 residues. With 4 bases removed from V and 3 bases from J, the gap between germline ends came to 7 bases. The CDR3 spells CASSVDYYGYTF. CDR3 DNA: TGTGCCAGCAGCGTGGACTACTATGGCTACACCTTC. The variable domain in full, completed from reference TRBV5-4 and TRBJ1-2, reads ETGVTQSPTHLIKTRGQQVTLRCSSQSGHNTVSWYQQALGQGPQFIFQYYREEENGRGNFPPRFSGLQFPNYSSELNVNALELDDSALYLCASSVDYYGYTFGSGTRLTVV.

This clone was observed a single time. The J gene is TRBJ2-3, the V gene TRBV28, with 12 bases fitting TRBD2. The CDR3 extends over 16 amino acids. Germline CDR1 and CDR2: MDHEN and SYDVKM. The junction had 3 bases not matched to a gene; V was cut back by 2 bases and J by 3 bases. The CDR3 DNA reads as TGTGCCAGCAGTTTAGGGCTAGCGGGAGGGACAGATACGCAGTATTTT. Translated: CASSLGLAGGTDTQYF.

A few counts support this clone. The chain is built from TRBV29-1 and TRBJ2-1, with D unclear. Looked up from germline, CDR1 is SQVTM and CDR2 is ANQGSEA. The length of the CDR3 is 12 residues. Trimming shortened V by 4 bases and J by 7 bases, and 11 bases separated the two germline ends. CDR3 DNA: TGCAGCGTTGGGTCGAGTCGGAATGAGCAGTTCTTC. Residues: CSVGSSRNEQFF.

Remarks on this clone: Other DNA variants within this sample encode the same CDR3. This chain's CDR3 is CASSLGGQPQHF. The CDR3 DNA reads as TGTGCCAGCAGCTTAGGAGGTCAGCCCCAGCATTTT. The chain couples TRBV7-9 to TRBJ1-5; D not certain. Trimming took off 1 base at V and 6 bases at J, with 4 bases between the two ends. The CDR3 contains 12 residues. Per the germline V gene, CDR1 is SEHNR and CDR2 is FQNEAQ (reference sequence).

The chain combines TRBV5-6 with TRBJ1-6; no definite D call. Germline-derived CDR1 and CDR2 are SGHDT and YYEEEE. The CDR3 totals 15 residues. Trimming cost V 4 bases and J 7 bases, with 15 bases left between them. CDR3 residues: CASSRGGVGNSPLHF. Written as DNA, the CDR3 is TGTGCCAGCAGCCGCGGCGGGGTTGGCAATTCACCCCTCCACTTT.

This clone showed up just once. This chain connects TRBV5-1 to TRBJ2-7, with 9 bases lining up with TRBD1. The V gene end was trimmed by 0 bases and the J gene end by 4 bases; junction bases not matched to a gene: 8. The CDR3 has 16 amino acids. Germline CDR1 is SGHRS and CDR2 is YFSETQ. Here the CDR3 DNA reads TGCGCCAGCAGCTTGGCGCAGGACAGGGGATCGTACGAGCAGTACTTC. This sequence encodes CASSLAQDRGSYEQYF.

This sequence joins TRBV4-3 and TRBJ2-7; 10 positions agree with TRBD1. Germline CDR1 LGHNA, CDR2 YSLEER. The CDR3 is made up of 15 amino acids. V was pared by 1 base and J by 3 bases, with 3 bases of the junction left unmatched. The CDR3 DNA is TGCGCCAGCAGCCAAGGAGGGACAGGGGTCTACGAGCAGTACTTC. Protein product: CASSQGGTGVYEQYF.

The chain couples TRBV5-6 to TRBJ1-6, with D perhaps TRBD1 (5 bases). Trimming cost V 4 bases and J 3 bases, with 8 bases left between them. Per germline, CDR1 SGHDT and CDR2 YYEEEE. The CDR3 covers 14 residues. The CDR3 loop is CASSTRDYNSPLHF. In nucleotides, the CDR3 is TGTGCCAGCAGCACCAGGGACTATAATTCACCCCTCCACTTT.

The rearrangement uses TRBV28 and TRBJ2-7, with D hard to call. This CDR3 is 12 amino acids long. Germline CDR1 and CDR2: MDHEN and SYDVKM. V was cut by 7 bases and J by 2 bases, with 9 bases left in between. CDR3 bases: TGTGCCAGCATGCGCGGCACCTACGAGCAGTACTTC. Protein sequence: CASMRGTYEQYF.

The rearrangement joins TRBV27 to TRBJ2-1; 12 positions match TRBD2. Germline lookup yields CDR1 MNHEY and CDR2 SMNVEV (reference sequence). CDR3 length: 16 residues. V lost 6 bases, J lost 8 bases, and 11 bases stayed unmatched. CDR3 nucleotide sequence: TGTGCCAGCAGCTGGAAAGGACTAGCGGGGTACTATGAGCAGTTCTTC. This encodes CASSWKGLAGYYEQFF.

In this sample, this clone turned up a few times. This chain connects TRBV4-3 to TRBJ1-4, with D possibly being TRBD1 (5 bases). This CDR3 contains 16 residues. Between the trimmed V and J ends, which lost 0 bases and 0 bases, there was a span of 8 bases. Germline CDR1 and CDR2: LGHNA and YSLEER. The CDR3 here is CASSQDGQATNEKLFF. CDR3 DNA: TGCGCCAGCAGCCAAGATGGACAAGCAACTAATGAAAAACTGTTTTTT.